The sequence of this T cell receptor beta chain was determined in a study of T cells after yellow fever vaccination. Notes on the study in general: Just a small share of clonotypes turned up in the CD4 compartment as well as the CD8 compartment.

Looked up from germline, CDR1 is MNHEY and CDR2 is SVGEGT. The V gene lost 5 bases and the J gene lost 1 base, with 14 bases spanning the gap. The CDR3 is 15 amino acids. Regarding this clonotype: What it recognizes is unknown.

TCRdb re-analysed the 5' RACE reads in MiXCR, keeping a single row per CDR3 protein. The sample consists of over 70,000 distinct CDR3 sequences, roughly 7.4% of them appearing once. The V gene is TRBV6-2 or TRBV6-3, the J gene TRBJ1-1; D gene unclear. The origin of this receptor is a man younger than 45 who received the YFV17D yellow fever vaccine. Sample: CD8+ T cells sorted from PBMCs, taken on the day of the yellow fever booster vaccination. CDR3 bases: TGTGCCAGCAGTACGAGGACTGCAAAGAACACTGAAGCTTTCTTT. It is translated as CASSTRTAKNTEAFF.